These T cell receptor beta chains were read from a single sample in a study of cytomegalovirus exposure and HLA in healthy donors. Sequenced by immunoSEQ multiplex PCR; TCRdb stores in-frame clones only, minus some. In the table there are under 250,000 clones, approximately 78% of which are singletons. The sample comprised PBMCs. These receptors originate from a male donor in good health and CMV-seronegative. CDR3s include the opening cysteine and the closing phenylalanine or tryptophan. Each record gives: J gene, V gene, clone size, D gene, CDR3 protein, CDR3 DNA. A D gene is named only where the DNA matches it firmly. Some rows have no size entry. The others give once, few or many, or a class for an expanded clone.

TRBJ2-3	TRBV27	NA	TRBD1	CASSLPPTHVDRGGTDTQYF	TGTGCCAGCAGTTTACCGCCCACGCACGTCGACAGGGGCGGCACAGATACGCAGTATTTT
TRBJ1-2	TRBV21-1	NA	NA	CASSKAPGTGGGYGYTF	TGTGCCAGCAGCAAAGCCCCCGGGACAGGGGGAGGGTATGGCTACACCTTC
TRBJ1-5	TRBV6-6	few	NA	CASSYSGGNQPQHF	TGTGCCAGCAGTTACTCGGGCGGCAATCAGCCCCAGCATTTT
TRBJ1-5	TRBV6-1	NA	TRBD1	CASSSMGQGNQPQHF	TGTGCCAGCAGTTCCATGGGACAGGGTAATCAGCCCCAGCATTTT
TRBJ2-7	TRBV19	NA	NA	CASSISQGYEQYF	TGTGCCAGTAGTATATCCCAGGGTTACGAGCAGTACTTC
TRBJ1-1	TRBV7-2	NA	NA	CASSYRTGTGTEAFF	TGTGCCAGCAGCTACCGGACGGGTACGGGGACTGAAGCTTTCTTT
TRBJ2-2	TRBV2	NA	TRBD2	CASSAVRPSGSTGELFF	TGTGCCAGCAGTGCAGTACGGCCTAGCGGGAGCACCGGGGAGCTGTTTTTT
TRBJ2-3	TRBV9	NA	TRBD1	CASSRDRVTDTQYF	TGTGCCAGCAGCCGGGACAGGGTCACAGATACGCAGTATTTT
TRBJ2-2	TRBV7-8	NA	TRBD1	CASRHPPGQASSGELFF	TGTGCCAGCCGCCATCCCCCGGGACAGGCCTCATCCGGGGAGCTGTTTTTT
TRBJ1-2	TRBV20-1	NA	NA	CSAHRVEGYTF	TGCAGTGCTCACCGGGTAGAGGGCTACACCTTC
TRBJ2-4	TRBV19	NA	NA	CASKSGHGGIQYF	TGTGCCAGTAAGTCCGGGCACGGAGGCATTCAGTACTTC
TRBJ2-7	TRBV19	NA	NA	CASSIGSGSPYEQYF	TGTGCCAGTAGTATCGGATCGGGGTCTCCCTACGAGCAGTACTTC
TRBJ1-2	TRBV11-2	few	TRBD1	CASSPTGGDYGYTF	TGTGCCAGCAGCCCTACAGGGGGCGATTATGGCTACACCTTC
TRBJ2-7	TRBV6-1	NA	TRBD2	CASIEGGPREQYF	TGTGCCAGCATCGAGGGAGGGCCACGCGAGCAGTACTTC
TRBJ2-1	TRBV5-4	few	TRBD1	CASSWTGGNEQFF	TGTGCCAGCAGCTGGACAGGGGGCAATGAGCAGTTCTTC
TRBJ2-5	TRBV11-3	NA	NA	CASSPTGNQETQYF	TGTGCCAGCAGCCCTACAGGGAACCAAGAGACCCAGTACTTC
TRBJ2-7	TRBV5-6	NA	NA	CASSLVGGVYEQYF	TGTGCCAGCAGCTTGGTAGGGGGAGTGTACGAGCAGTACTTC
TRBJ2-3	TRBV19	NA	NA	CASSIVGSSTDTQYF	TGTGCCAGTAGTATAGTAGGTAGCAGCACAGATACGCAGTATTTT
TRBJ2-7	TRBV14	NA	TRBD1	CASSQRGQGMISSYEQYF	TGTGCCAGCAGCCAAAGGGGACAGGGGATGATATCGTCCTACGAGCAGTACTTC
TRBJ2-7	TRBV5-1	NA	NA	CAGSLGQEQYF	TGCGCCGGCAGCTTGGGACAAGAACAGTACTTC
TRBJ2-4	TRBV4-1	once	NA	CASSQERVAKNIQYF	TGCGCCAGCAGCCAAGAAAGAGTAGCCAAAAACATTCAGTACTTC
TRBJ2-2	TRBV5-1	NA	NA	CASSLESELNTGELFF	TGCGCCAGCAGCTTGGAATCCGAGCTGAACACCGGGGAGCTGTTTTTT
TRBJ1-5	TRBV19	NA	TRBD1	CASSKTGLHQPQHF	TGTGCCAGTAGTAAGACAGGGCTCCATCAGCCCCAGCATTTT
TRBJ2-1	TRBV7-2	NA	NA	CASSSGLESWEQFF	TGTGCCAGCAGCTCGGGACTCGAGTCCTGGGAGCAGTTCTTC
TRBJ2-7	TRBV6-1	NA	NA	CASSESVSYEQYF	TGTGCCAGCAGTGAAAGCGTTTCCTACGAGCAGTACTTC
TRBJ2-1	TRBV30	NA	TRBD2	CAWRKLAGGGEQFF	TGTGCCTGGAGGAAACTAGCGGGAGGGGGTGAGCAGTTCTTC
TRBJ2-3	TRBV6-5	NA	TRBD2	CASSYGAGADTQYF	TGTGCCAGCAGTTACGGAGCGGGAGCAGATACGCAGTATTTT
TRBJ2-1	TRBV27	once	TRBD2	CASSFYGLAGVRNEQFF	TGTGCCAGCAGTTTTTACGGACTAGCGGGAGTACGCAATGAGCAGTTCTTC
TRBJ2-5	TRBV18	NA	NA	CASSSKETQYF	TGTGCCAGCTCATCTAAAGAGACCCAGTACTTC
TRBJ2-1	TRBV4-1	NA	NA	CASSQQIANEQFF	TGCGCCAGCAGCCAACAAATAGCTAATGAGCAGTTCTTC
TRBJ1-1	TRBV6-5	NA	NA	CASIRPGIGNTEAFF	TGTGCCAGCATTCGTCCGGGGATCGGGAACACTGAAGCTTTCTTT
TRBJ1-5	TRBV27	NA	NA	CASSQAPQGLRPQHF	TGTGCCAGCAGTCAAGCACCTCAGGGTCTGCGGCCCCAGCATTTT
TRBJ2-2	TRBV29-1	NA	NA	CSVEVGAPYTGELFF	TGCAGCGTTGAAGTGGGAGCGCCGTACACCGGGGAGCTGTTTTTT
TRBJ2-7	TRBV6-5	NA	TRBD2	CASSYWGSGRRDEQYF	TGTGCCAGCAGTTACTGGGGTAGCGGGAGAAGGGACGAGCAGTACTTC
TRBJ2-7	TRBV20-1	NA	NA	CSHGSSYEQYF	TGCAGTCATGGGAGCTCCTACGAGCAGTACTTC
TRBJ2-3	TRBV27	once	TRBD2	CASSWGGTSGMDTQYF	TGTGCCAGCAGTTGGGGCGGGACTAGCGGGATGGATACGCAGTATTTT
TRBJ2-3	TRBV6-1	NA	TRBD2	CASSLAGGSTDTQYF	TGTGCCAGCAGTCTAGCGGGAGGATCCACAGATACGCAGTATTTT
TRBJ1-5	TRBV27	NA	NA	CATWSAGGEQPQHF	TGTGCCACCTGGTCTGCGGGAGGTGAGCAGCCCCAGCATTTT
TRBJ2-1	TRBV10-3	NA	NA	CAISELEQGGTYEQFF	TGTGCCATCAGTGAACTGGAGCAGGGGGGTACGTATGAGCAGTTCTTC
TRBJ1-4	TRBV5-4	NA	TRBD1	CASSFLDRVREKLFF	TGTGCCAGCAGCTTTCTGGACAGGGTACGTGAAAAACTGTTTTTT
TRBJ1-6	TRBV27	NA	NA	CASSRLRRESPLHF	TGTGCCAGCAGTCGGTTACGACGGGAATCACCCCTCCACTTT
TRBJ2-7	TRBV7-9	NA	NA	CASTPGAYEQYF	TGTGCCAGCACCCCGGGGGCCTACGAGCAGTACTTC
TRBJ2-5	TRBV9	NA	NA	CASSVETAETQYF	TGTGCCAGCAGCGTAGAAACTGCCGAGACCCAGTACTTC
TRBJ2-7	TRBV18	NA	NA	CASSPLPRGSSNEQYF	TGTGCCAGCTCACCACTACCCCGTGGCAGTTCCAACGAGCAGTACTTC
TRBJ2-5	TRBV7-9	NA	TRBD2	CASSSTSGKETQYF	TGTGCCAGCAGCTCCACTAGCGGCAAAGAGACCCAGTACTTC
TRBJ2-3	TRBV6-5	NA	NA	CASSYSGATTDTQYF	TGTGCCAGCAGTTACTCGGGGGCTACTACAGATACGCAGTATTTT
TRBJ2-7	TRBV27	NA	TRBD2	CASSLSLAGGNYEQYF	TGTGCCAGCAGTTTATCCCTAGCGGGAGGTAACTACGAGCAGTACTTC
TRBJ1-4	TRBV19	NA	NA	CASSIIDGRSRGLFF	TGTGCCAGTAGTATTATTGACGGGAGGTCGAGGGGGCTGTTTTTT
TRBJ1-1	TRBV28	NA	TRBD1	CASSPPRDRKTGEAFF	TGTGCCAGCAGTCCCCCCCGGGACAGGAAAACCGGTGAAGCTTTCTTT
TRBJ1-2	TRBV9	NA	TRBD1	CARPGQGVDYGYTF	TGTGCCAGACCGGGACAGGGGGTAGACTATGGCTACACCTTC
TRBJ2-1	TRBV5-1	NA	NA	CASSFPLEPYNEQFF	TGCGCCAGCAGCTTTCCCCTTGAGCCCTACAATGAGCAGTTCTTC
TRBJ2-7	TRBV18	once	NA	CASSPTSTASTYEQYF	TGTGCCAGCTCACCTACTTCGACAGCGTCAACCTACGAGCAGTACTTC
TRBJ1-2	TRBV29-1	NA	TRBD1	CSVGGQGANYGYTF	TGCAGCGTTGGGGGACAGGGGGCGAACTATGGCTACACCTTC